This TCR beta chain was sequenced for a study of early T cells in non-severe SARS-CoV-2 infection. Across the whole study: Chains from this unsorted whole-blood bulk RNA could not be paired.

The TCR library protocol attached unique molecular identifiers to the individual cDNA molecules. TCRdb re-called the 5' RACE reads with MiXCR, one entry per CDR3 protein. The profile shows some 31,000 distinct CDR3 sequences, 4.5% to 6% of them singletons. A few counts support this clonotype. The antigen is undetermined. V was shortened by 2 bases and J by 2 bases, with 9 bases between the two germline ends. The CDR3 totals 15 residues. The germline gives CDR1 SGHVS, CDR2 FNYEAQ. Whole-study findings and limits: Anti-spike CD8 responses were favored by VDJdb matching, which missed private and CD4 specificities.

Sequenced input: whole blood. The chain employs TRBV7-6 and TRBJ2-2; D gene ambiguous. This sequence was found in an adult who was a healthcare worker with PCR-confirmed SARS-CoV-2 infection or an uninfected control (not recorded which). This chain's CDR3 is CASSLLPTNTGELFF. The CDR3 DNA sequence: TGTGCCAGCAGCTTACTCCCCACTAACACCGGGGAGCTGTTTTTT.